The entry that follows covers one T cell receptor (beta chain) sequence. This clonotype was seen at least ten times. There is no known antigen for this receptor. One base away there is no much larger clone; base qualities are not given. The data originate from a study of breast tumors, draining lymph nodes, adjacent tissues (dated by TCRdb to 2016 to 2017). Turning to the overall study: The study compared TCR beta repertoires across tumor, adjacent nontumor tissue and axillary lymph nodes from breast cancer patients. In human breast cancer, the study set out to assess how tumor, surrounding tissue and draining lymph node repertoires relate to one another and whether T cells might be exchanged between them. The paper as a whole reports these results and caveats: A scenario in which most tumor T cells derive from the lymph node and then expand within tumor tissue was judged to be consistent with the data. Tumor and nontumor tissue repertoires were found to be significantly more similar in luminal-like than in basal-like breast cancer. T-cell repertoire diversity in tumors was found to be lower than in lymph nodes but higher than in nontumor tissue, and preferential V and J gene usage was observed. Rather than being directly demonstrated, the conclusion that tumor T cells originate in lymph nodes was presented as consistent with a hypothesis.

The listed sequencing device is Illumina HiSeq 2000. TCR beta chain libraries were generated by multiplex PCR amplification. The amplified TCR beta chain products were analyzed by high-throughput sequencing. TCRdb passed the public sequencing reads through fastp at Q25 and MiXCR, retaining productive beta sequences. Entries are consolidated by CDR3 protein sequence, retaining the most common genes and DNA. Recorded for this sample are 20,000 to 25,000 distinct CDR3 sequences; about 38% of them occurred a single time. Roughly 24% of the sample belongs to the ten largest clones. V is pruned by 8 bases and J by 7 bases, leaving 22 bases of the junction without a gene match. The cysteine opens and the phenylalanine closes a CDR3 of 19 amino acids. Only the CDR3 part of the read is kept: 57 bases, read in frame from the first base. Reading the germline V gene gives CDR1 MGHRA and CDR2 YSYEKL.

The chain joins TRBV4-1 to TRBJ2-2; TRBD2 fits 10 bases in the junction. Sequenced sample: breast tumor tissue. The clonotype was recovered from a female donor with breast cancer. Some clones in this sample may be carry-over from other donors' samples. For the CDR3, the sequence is CASEGGLGAGGPRSGELFF. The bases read TGCGCCAGCGAGGGTGGGTTGGGAGCGGGGGGGCCGAGGAGCGGGGAGCTGTTTTTT.